Described below is a single T cell receptor beta chain sequence and its context. What it recognizes is unknown. The entry originates in a study of human T cells and chemical hapten exposure. Findings and caveats of the study: Expanded TCR sets contained significantly more large CDR3 similarity clusters than controls.

TCRdb passed the RACE reads through MiXCR, listing each CDR3 protein once. The sample has roughly 86,000 distinct CDR3 sequences, roughly a tenth seen once; the top ten hold 2% to 2.5%. Time point in this sample: patch test 1, 2 weeks after DPC sensitization. Treatment defined: therapeutic diphenylcyclopropenone sensitization with weekly scalp DPC. Trimming took off 1 base at V and 4 bases at J, with 6 bases between the two ends. Germline lookup yields CDR1 SEHNR and CDR2 FQNEAQ (reference sequence). The length of the CDR3 is 13 residues. This TCR was recovered from a man aged 40-49 years with alopecia areata. Some clones in this sample may be carry-over from other donors' samples. This specimen consisted of whole blood, obtained in connection with sensitization to the hapten diphenylcyclopropenone (DPC). The rearrangement uses TRBV7-9 and TRBJ2-3, with D unresolved. CDR3 loop: CASSLEMADTQYF. DNA of the CDR3: TGTGCCAGCAGCTTAGAAATGGCAGATACGCAGTATTTT.